The clone carrying this TCR beta chain was counted a few times. Antigen: not known. The source material, RNA transcripts, was used to amplify TCR beta CDR3 regions. An initial round of RT-PCR targeting the TCR CDR3 relied on the HTBI primer set. MiXCR, run by TCRdb on the multiplex PCR reads, gives a single entry per CDR3 protein. This sample has about 660,000 distinct CDR3 sequences, with 45% found just once. This entry belongs to a study of T cells in Graves' hyperthyroidism and ophthalmopathy. Study-wide results and caveats: Among thyroid clonotypes expanded above 0.001, most also appeared in blood.

Clinical symptoms, serum thyroxine and TRAb, thyroid ultrasound and orbital computed tomography together formed the diagnostic basis. This CDR3 contains 16 residues. Germline trimming cut 4 bases from V and 2 bases from J; bases unmatched to any gene: 8. Germline V gives CDR1 SGHAT, CDR2 FQDESV (reference sequence). The chain joins TRBV11-1 to TRBJ1-2; the match to TRBD1 covers 9 bases. The TCR sequence derives from an adult man with Graves' disease, either hyperthyroidism or ophthalmopathy (not recorded which). Sequencing input: peripheral blood or thyroid tissue (not recorded which). CDR3 protein: CASSSTPGTGNYGYTF. The CDR3 region has the DNA TGTGCCAGCAGCTCAACTCCCGGGACAGGGAACTATGGCTACACCTTC.